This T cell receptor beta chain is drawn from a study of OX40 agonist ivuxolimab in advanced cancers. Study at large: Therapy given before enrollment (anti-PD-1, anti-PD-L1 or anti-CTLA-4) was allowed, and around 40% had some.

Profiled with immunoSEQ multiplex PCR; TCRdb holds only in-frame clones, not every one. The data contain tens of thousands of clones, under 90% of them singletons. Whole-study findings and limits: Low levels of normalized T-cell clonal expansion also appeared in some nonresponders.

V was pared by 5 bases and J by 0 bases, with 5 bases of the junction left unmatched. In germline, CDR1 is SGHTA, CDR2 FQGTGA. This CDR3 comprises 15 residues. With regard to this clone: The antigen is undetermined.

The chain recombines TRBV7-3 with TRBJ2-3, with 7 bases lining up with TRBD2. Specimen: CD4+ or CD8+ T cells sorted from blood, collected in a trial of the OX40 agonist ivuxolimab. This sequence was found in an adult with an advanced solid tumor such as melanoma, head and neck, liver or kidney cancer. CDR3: CASSPSGASTDTQYF. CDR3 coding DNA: TGTGCCAGCAGCCCCAGCGGGGCTAGCACAGATACGCAGTATTTT.